This record covers a single T cell receptor beta chain. The data derive from a study of blood T cell repertoires in COVID-19. On the study more broadly: Sites in the United States, Italy and Spain provided acute and convalescent COVID-19 samples. Nucleic acid was either cDNA or gDNA, and it came from T cells, B-cell-depleted T cells, or PBMCs.

In the source study's methods: Using reference gene primer amplification, nucleated cell counts were estimated. Some clones are missing from TCRdb's copy, which holds only in-frame ones; the method was immunoSEQ multiplex PCR. That table is the source of V, J and clone size, and D and trimming were worked out from the DNA. This sample yields around 150,000 clones, of which about 90% are seen a single time; about 4.6% belongs to the top ten. V was clipped by 6 bases and J by 6 bases; unmatched bases: 8. This CDR3 is built from 14 residues. The germline gives CDR1 SEHNR, CDR2 FQNEAQ (reference sequence).

V is TRBV7-9 and J is TRBJ2-1, with 7 positions matching TRBD1. This TCR came from an older woman with active or convalescent COVID-19. The source material was peripheral blood. DNA for the CDR3: TGTGCCAGCAGTTACAGGACAGGATCCAATGAGCAGTTCTTC. This sequence encodes CASSYRTGSNEQFF.